The following is a T cell receptor (beta chain) sequence with its context. This CDR3 contains 12 residues. The V gene end was trimmed by 4 bases and the J gene end by 10 bases; junction bases not matched to a gene: 5. CDR1 SGHDT and CDR2 YYEEEE come from the germline V gene. After isolation, RNA underwent reverse transcription to generate cDNA as the sequencing template. TCRdb keeps only in-frame clones here, not all; method: immunoSEQ multiplex PCR. The data show around 80,000 clones, about 51% seen once. The record originates from a study of CD8+ T cells in alopecia areata. The clonotype originates from a human donor with alopecia areata. The sequenced sample consisted of NKG2D-high CD8+ T cells sorted from blood. This chain joins TRBV5-6 and TRBJ2-3; 8 bases are a match to TRBD1. DNA of the CDR3: TGTGCCAGCAGCGCCGGACAGGGTGCGCAGTATTTT. It is translated as CASSAGQGAQYF.